Listed here are 29 T cell receptor beta chains from one sample, sequenced in a study of blood T cell repertoires in COVID-19. The assay was immunoSEQ multiplex PCR, and TCRdb's table has in-frame clones only and misses some. The sample shows 100,000 or so clones, 84% of them seen only once. The material sequenced was peripheral blood. The origin of the receptors is an older woman with acute or convalescent COVID-19.

J is TRBJ1-5 and V is TRBV19, with D uncertain. The germline CDR1 and CDR2 sequences are LNHDA and SQIVND (reference sequence). Deletions cut 7 bases from V and 2 bases from J, with 15 bases between. The CDR3 loop spans 15 amino acids. CDR3 sequence (DNA): TGTGCCAGTACCACTCGGGGAAGAGGCAATCAGCCCCAGCATTTT. Amino acid sequence: CASTTRGRGNQPQHF.

This clone has at least ten counts. J is TRBJ1-1 and V is TRBV19; 8 bases are shared with TRBD1. There are 13 residues in the CDR3. The germline V gene encodes CDR1 LNHDA and CDR2 SQIVND (reference sequence). V lost 5 bases to trimming and J lost 9 bases; unmatched junction nucleotides: 8. This chain's CDR3 is CASSPPGQVKAFF. CDR3 DNA sequence: TGTGCCAGTAGTCCACCGGGACAGGTAAAAGCTTTCTTT.

The chain has TRBV12-5 and TRBJ1-3; D perhaps matches TRBD1 (5 bases). Between the trimmed V and J ends, which lost 5 bases and 2 bases, there was a span of 13 bases. CDR1 and CDR2 (germline): LGHNT, FRNRAP. The CDR3 length is 15 residues. The CDR3 DNA reads as TGTGCTAGTGGTCCAGGGTGGTCCCCTGGAAACACCATATATTTT. The encoded protein is CASGPGWSPGNTIYF.

The chain couples TRBV3-1 (or the pseudogene TRBV3-2) to TRBJ1-2, with a possible D match to TRBD1 (5 bases). The CDR3 covers 14 residues. The germline CDR1 and CDR2 sequences are LGHDT and YNNKEL (reference sequence). Trimming took off 5 bases at V and 7 bases at J, with 17 bases between the two ends. The CDR3 loop reads CASSSVRGVAGYTF. In DNA, the CDR3 is TGTGCCAGCAGCTCAGTTCGGGGGGTCGCTGGCTACACCTTC.

As DNA, the CDR3 is TGTGCCAGCAGGGCCGAGGGGGTACGAGCTTTCTTT. It translates to CASRAEGVRAFF. V is TRBV28 and J is TRBJ1-1; D is possibly TRBD1 (6 bases). The CDR3 is made up of 12 amino acids. Germline V lookup: CDR1 MDHEN, CDR2 SYDVKM. V shed 6 bases and J shed 10 bases, with 15 bases lying between them. Supplemented by reference TRBV28 and TRBJ1-1, the full variable domain reads DVKVTQSSRYLVKRTGEKVFLECVQDMDHENMFWYRQDPGLGLRLIYFSYDVKMKEKGDIPEGYSVSREKKERFSLILESASTNQTSMYLCASRAEGVRAFFGQGTRLTVV.

This chain links TRBV7-2 with TRBJ2-2; perhaps TRBD1 as D (6 bases). V lost 2 bases and J 6 bases, leaving 13 bases between the germline ends. CDR3 length equals 15 residues. Germline V CDR1 and CDR2: SGHTA, FQGNSA. The CDR3 loop is CASSLLTGVAGELFF. In DNA form, the CDR3 reads TGTGCCAGCAGCTTATTGACAGGTGTTGCCGGGGAGCTGTTTTTT.

The chain links TRBV28 to TRBJ2-5, with D possibly TRBD2 on 5 matching bases. Per the germline V gene, CDR1 is MDHEN and CDR2 is SYDVKM. This CDR3 has 14 amino acids. V shed 3 bases and J shed 5 bases, with 13 bases lying between them. CDR3 protein: CASSFRAGGETQYF. The CDR3 nucleotides are TGTGCCAGCAGTTTTAGGGCGGGCGGGGAGACCCAGTACTTC.

The chain links TRBV2 to TRBJ2-7, with TRBD1 identical over 9 bases. Germline CDR1 reads SNHLY; CDR2 reads FYNNEI. This CDR3 has 15 residues. Losses at the gene ends were 3 bases for V and 2 bases for J; bases not matched to a gene: 5. CDR3 coding DNA: TGTGCCAGCAGTGAGTTAACAGGGGGCCCCTACGAGCAGTACTTC. This translates into CASSELTGGPYEQYF.

The V and J genes are TRBV5-5 and TRBJ1-1; 9 bases line up with TRBD1. Germline assignment: CDR1 SGHKS and CDR2 YYEKEE (reference sequence). The CDR3 is 14 residues long. Trimming at V came to 7 bases and at J to 0 bases, leaving 4 bases not matched to a gene. The CDR3 nucleotides read TGTGCCAGCTCCGGACAGGGGATGAACACTGAAGCTTTCTTT. It yields the protein CASSGQGMNTEAFF.

Written as DNA, the CDR3 is TGTGCCAGCAGGTCCCCCAGCGTGTCTGGAAACACCATATATTTT. This sequence encodes CASRSPSVSGNTIYF. The chain combines TRBV28 with TRBJ1-3, with D hard to call. The CDR3 spans 15 residues. Germline CDR1 is MDHEN and CDR2 is SYDVKM. V shed 6 bases and J shed 1 base, with 13 bases lying between them.

The genes are TRBV18 and TRBJ1-5, with D possibly being TRBD1 (6 bases). In germline, CDR1 is KGHSH, CDR2 LQKENI. Trimming left V 6 bases short and J 4 bases short, with 16 bases between. The CDR3 consists of 15 residues. The CDR3, as DNA: TGTGCCAGCTCGCCCGGACAGACGATAAATCAGCCCCAGCATTTT. It encodes CASSPGQTINQPQHF.

The chain carries TRBV2 and TRBJ1-1, with 9 bases that match TRBD1. Per germline, CDR1 SNHLY and CDR2 FYNNEI. The CDR3 contains 17 residues. J was trimmed by 1 base and V by 2 bases; bases with no gene match: 8. The CDR3 coding sequence is TGTGCCAGCAGTGAATTTCATTGGACAGGGGAGAACACTGAAGCTTTCTTT. Protein: CASSEFHWTGENTEAFF. Full variable domain (remainder filled in from reference TRBV2 and TRBJ1-1): EPEVTQTPSHQVTQMGQEVILRCVPISNHLYFYWYRQILGQKVEFLVSFYNNEISEKSEIFDDQFSVERPDGSNFTLKIRSTKLEDSAMYFCASSEFHWTGENTEAFFGQGTRLTVV.

The genes are TRBV18 and TRBJ2-7, with TRBD1 identical over 10 bases. Germline V gene sequence: CDR1 KGHSH, CDR2 LQKENI. Trimming cost V 3 bases and J 5 bases; bases outside gene matches: 10. The CDR3 runs to 16 residues. CDR3 loop: CASSPLPGTGVDEQYF. The CDR3 nucleotides are TGTGCCAGCTCACCTCTCCCTGGGACAGGGGTGGACGAGCAGTACTTC.

The J gene is TRBJ2-5, the V gene TRBV15, with 7 bases that match TRBD2. V gave up 5 bases and J gave up 5 bases; unmatched junction bases: 5. Germline loops: CDR1 LNHNV, CDR2 YYDKDF (reference sequence). This CDR3 is built from 13 residues. This chain's CDR3 is CATSPRGWETQYF. The CDR3 DNA reads TGTGCCACCAGCCCGCGGGGGTGGGAGACCCAGTACTTC.

The genes are TRBV7-2 and TRBJ1-1, with 8 bases matching TRBD1. V dropped 5 bases and J dropped 7; count of bases not matched to a gene: 6. The CDR3 covers 13 residues. Germline assignment: CDR1 SGHTA and CDR2 FQGNSA. The CDR3 DNA reads as TGTGCCAGCAGCGCACAGGGGGTGGGTGAAGCTTTCTTT. Protein: CASSAQGVGEAFF.

The chain couples TRBV7-9 to TRBJ2-1; D gene unclear. The CDR3 is 14 amino acids. Germline lookup yields CDR1 SEHNR and CDR2 FQNEAQ (reference sequence). V shed 1 base and J shed 8 bases, with 12 bases lying between them. The CDR3 DNA sequence: TGTGCCAGCAGCTTAGGCTCCCGAGAAGATGAGCAGTTCTTC. Amino acid sequence: CASSLGSREDEQFF.

The sample holds one count of this clone. The chain uses TRBV4-2 and TRBJ2-1; 8 positions agree with TRBD2. The CDR3 consists of 15 residues. V dropped 0 bases and J dropped 8; count of bases not matched to a gene: 6. The V gene's germline CDR1 is LGHNA and CDR2 YNFKEQ. CDR3 bases: TGTGCCAGCAGCCAAGATGGACTAGCTGGCGATGAGCAGTTCTTC. It encodes CASSQDGLAGDEQFF.

The genes are TRBV4-1 and TRBJ1-2; perhaps TRBD1 as D (5 bases). The CDR3 has 14 residues. Trimming left V 4 bases short and J 6 bases short, with 15 bases between. In germline, CDR1 is MGHRA, CDR2 YSYEKL. The CDR3 DNA follows: TGCGCCAGCAGCCGATTAGGGGAGCGGGATGGCTACACCTTC. It is translated as CASSRLGERDGYTF.

This chain uses TRBV7-2 with TRBJ2-5; D remains ambiguous. The V and J ends lost 5 bases and 5 bases respectively, with 9 bases between them. The CDR3 runs to 12 residues. Germline CDR1 reads SGHTA; CDR2 reads FQGNSA. The CDR3 spells CASSPRWETQYF. CDR3 DNA sequence: TGTGCCAGCAGCCCGAGGTGGGAGACCCAGTACTTC. The full variable domain, in which reference TRBV7-2 and TRBJ2-5 provide the parts outside the CDR3, is GAGVSQSPSNKVTEKGKDVELRCDPISGHTALYWYRQSLGQGLEFLIYFQGNSAPDKSGLPSDRFSAERTGGSVSTLTIQRTQQEDSAVYLCASSPRWETQYFGPGTRLLVL.

V and J are TRBV7-2 and TRBJ1-6; 8 bases agree with TRBD1. Trimming cost V 5 bases and J 10 bases; bases outside gene matches: 10. The germline V gene encodes CDR1 SGHTA and CDR2 FQGNSA. This CDR3 contains 15 residues. The CDR3 region is CASSVTTGADSPLHF. CDR3 nucleotides: TGTGCCAGCAGCGTAACGACAGGGGCAGACTCACCCCTCCACTTT. The full variable domain, completed using reference TRBV7-2 and TRBJ1-6, is GAGVSQSPSNKVTEKGKDVELRCDPISGHTALYWYRQSLGQGLEFLIYFQGNSAPDKSGLPSDRFSAERTGGSVSTLTIQRTQQEDSAVYLCASSVTTGADSPLHFGNGTRLTVT.

The chain links TRBV2 to TRBJ2-7; possible D gene TRBD2, 5 bases. Germline CDR1 and CDR2: SNHLY and FYNNEI. V lost 3 bases and J 0 bases, leaving 12 bases between the germline ends. This CDR3 has 15 amino acids. CDR3 residues: CASSDRAGGSYEQYF. The CDR3 DNA reads as TGTGCCAGCAGTGATCGGGCAGGAGGCTCCTACGAGCAGTACTTC. Together with reference TRBV2 and TRBJ2-7, the CDR3 gives the full variable domain: EPEVTQTPSHQVTQMGQEVILRCVPISNHLYFYWYRQILGQKVEFLVSFYNNEISEKSEIFDDQFSVERPDGSNFTLKIRSTKLEDSAMYFCASSDRAGGSYEQYFGPGTRLTVT.

This chain links TRBV5-5 with TRBJ2-7, with 8 bases identical to TRBD1. Germline V gene data show CDR1 as SGHKS and CDR2 as YYEKEE (reference sequence). With 0 bases clipped from V and 5 bases from J, the junction kept 7 bases outside the gene matches. This CDR3 has 15 amino acids. The CDR3 protein is CASSLGAGGFNEQYF. CDR3 nucleotides: TGTGCCAGCAGCTTGGGGGCAGGGGGCTTCAACGAGCAGTACTTC.

V usage is TRBV6-5 and J usage is TRBJ2-5; maybe TRBD2 (6 bases). Germline values: CDR1 MNHEY, CDR2 SVGAGI. V gave up 6 bases and J gave up 4 bases, with 12 bases separating them. The CDR3 runs 13 residues. The CDR3 loop reads CASSVGGGETQYF. As DNA, the CDR3 is TGTGCCAGCAGCGTGGGGGGTGGAGAGACCCAGTACTTC.

The J gene is TRBJ2-7, the V gene TRBV5-1; D is unresolved. Looked up from germline, CDR1 is SGHRS and CDR2 is YFSETQ. Trimming pared 2 bases from V and 1 base from J, leaving 7 bases between. This CDR3 comprises 13 residues. The CDR3 bases are TGCGCCAGCAGCTTTACGGTTTCCTACGAGCAGTACTTC. Residues: CASSFTVSYEQYF.

V is TRBV19 and J is TRBJ1-5, with unresolved D. The CDR3 runs to 16 residues. Germline CDR1 reads LNHDA; CDR2 reads SQIVND (reference sequence). Trimming pared 1 base from V and 2 bases from J, leaving 12 bases between. CDR3 nucleotides: TGTGCCAGTAGTATAGCGGGAGGTTCTGGCAATCAGCCCCAGCATTTT. It is translated as CASSIAGGSGNQPQHF.

The chain carries TRBV13 and TRBJ2-3; 9 nucleotides line up with TRBD2. The germline CDR1 and CDR2 sequences are PRHDT and FYEKMQ (reference sequence). CDR3 length equals 16 residues. Trimming at V came to 4 bases and at J to 6 bases, leaving 11 bases not matched to a gene. The DNA of the CDR3 is TGTGCCAGCAGCTGGGGCGGCGGGGGGGATTCCGATACGCAGTATTTT. Encoded protein: CASSWGGGGDSDTQYF.

The CDR3 protein is CASRLPDRGVSPNYGYTF. In DNA form, the CDR3 reads TGTGCAAGTCGCTTACCGGACAGGGGGGTAAGTCCTAACTATGGCTACACCTTC. This chain connects TRBV12-2 to TRBJ1-2; the table's TRBD1 call for D was not verified on the DNA. TRBV12-2 is deemed a pseudogene. The CDR3 sequence is 18 residues long.

CDR3 residues: CASSLGQGAYTQYF. The CDR3 DNA is TGTGCCAGCAGCTTGGGACAGGGGGCTTATACGCAGTATTTT. The V gene is TRBV5-4, the J gene TRBJ2-3; 10 positions match TRBD1. The germline CDR1 and CDR2 sequences are SGHNT and YYREEE (reference sequence). V dropped 0 bases and J dropped 7; count of bases not matched to a gene: 2. The CDR3 is 14 residues long.

The CDR3 nucleotides read TGTGCCAGCAGCCAAGGGGACAGCAGGACTGAAGCTTTCTTT. It specifies CASSQGDSRTEAFF. This chain links TRBV4-2 with TRBJ1-1; TRBD1 matches at 7 bases. The CDR3 length is 14 residues. J gave up 5 bases and V 1 base, and 4 bases lay outside the gene matches. CDR1 is LGHNA, CDR2 YNFKEQ, per germline.